This T cell receptor (beta chain) was sequenced for a study of Graves' ophthalmopathy and Graves' hyperthyroidism. Study results and limitations: Blood shared most expanded thyroid clonotypes above 0.001 frequency.

Certain patients were not enrolled. These were patients with other autoimmune diseases, uncontrolled infections, pregnancy or lactation. Amplified TCR beta CDR3 regions were obtained using RNA transcripts as template. RT-PCR in the first round used HTBI primers; a second-round multiplex PCR followed. TCRdb called the multiplex PCR reads again in MiXCR, with one record for every CDR3 protein. The sample shows over a million distinct CDR3 sequences, roughly two fifths of them seen only once. This clonotype occurred a few times. No antigen is known for it. This TCR was recovered from an adult man with Graves' hyperthyroidism. Sequencing was carried out using peripheral blood or thyroid tissue (not recorded which).

The CDR3 coding sequence is TGTGCCAGCAGCTTGGGGGGAACAGGTAACCAAGAGACCCAGTACTTC. Its translation is CASSLGGTGNQETQYF. The chain recombines TRBV7-2 with TRBJ2-5; the D gene is possibly TRBD2 (6 bases). Germline CDR1 and CDR2: SGHTA and FQGNSA. V lost 3 bases and J 0 bases, leaving 14 bases between the germline ends. The length of the CDR3 is 16 residues.